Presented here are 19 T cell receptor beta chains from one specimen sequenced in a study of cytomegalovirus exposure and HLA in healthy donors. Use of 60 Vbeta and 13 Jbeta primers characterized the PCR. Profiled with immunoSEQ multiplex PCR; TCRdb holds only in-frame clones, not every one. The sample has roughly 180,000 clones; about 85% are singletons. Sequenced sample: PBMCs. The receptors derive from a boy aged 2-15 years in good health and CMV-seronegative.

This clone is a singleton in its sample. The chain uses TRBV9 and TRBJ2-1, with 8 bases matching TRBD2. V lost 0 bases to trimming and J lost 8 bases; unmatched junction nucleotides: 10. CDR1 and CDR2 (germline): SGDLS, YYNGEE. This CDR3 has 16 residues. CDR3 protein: CASSVVVGRAQDEQFF. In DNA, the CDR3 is TGTGCCAGCAGCGTAGTCGTCGGGAGGGCCCAGGATGAGCAGTTCTTC.

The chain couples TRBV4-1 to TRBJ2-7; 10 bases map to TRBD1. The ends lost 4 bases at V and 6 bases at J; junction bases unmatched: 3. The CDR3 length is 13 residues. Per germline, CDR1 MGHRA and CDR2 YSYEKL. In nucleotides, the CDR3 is TGCGCCAGCAGCCCGGACAGGGGGTTCGAGCAGTACGTC. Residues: CASSPDRGFEQYV.

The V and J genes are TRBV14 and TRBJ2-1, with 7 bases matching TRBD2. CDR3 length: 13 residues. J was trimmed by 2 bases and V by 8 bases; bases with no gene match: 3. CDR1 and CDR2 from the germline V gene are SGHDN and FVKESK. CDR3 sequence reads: CASRLAAYNEQFF. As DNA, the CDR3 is TGTGCCAGCCGACTAGCAGCCTACAATGAGCAGTTCTTC.

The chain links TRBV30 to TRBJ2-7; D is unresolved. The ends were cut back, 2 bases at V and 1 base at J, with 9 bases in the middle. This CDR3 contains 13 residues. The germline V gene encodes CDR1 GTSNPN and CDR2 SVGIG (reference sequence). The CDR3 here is CAWSNGLSYEQYV. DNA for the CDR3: TGTGCCTGGAGTAATGGGCTTTCCTACGAGCAGTACGTC.

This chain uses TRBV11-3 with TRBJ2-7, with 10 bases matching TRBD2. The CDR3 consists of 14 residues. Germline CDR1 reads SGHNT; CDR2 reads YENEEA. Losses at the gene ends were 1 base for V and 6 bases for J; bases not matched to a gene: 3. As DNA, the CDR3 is TGTGCCAGCAGCTTAGGGCTAGCGGGAGCCGAGCAGTACTTC. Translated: CASSLGLAGAEQYF.

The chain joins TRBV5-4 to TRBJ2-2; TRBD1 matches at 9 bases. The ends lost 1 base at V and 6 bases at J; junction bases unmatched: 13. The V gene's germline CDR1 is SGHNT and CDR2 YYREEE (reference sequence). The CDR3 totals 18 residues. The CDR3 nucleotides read TGTGCCAGCAGCTTGCTGTTATTGTCCACAGGGGGCCCCGGGGAGCTGTTTTTT. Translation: CASSLLLLSTGGPGELFF.

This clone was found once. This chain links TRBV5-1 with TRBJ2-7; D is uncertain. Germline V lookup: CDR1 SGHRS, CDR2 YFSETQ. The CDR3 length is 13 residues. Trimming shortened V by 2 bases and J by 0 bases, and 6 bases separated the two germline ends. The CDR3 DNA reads TGCGCCAGCAGCTTCCCCCACTCCTACGAGCAGTACTTC. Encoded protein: CASSFPHSYEQYF.

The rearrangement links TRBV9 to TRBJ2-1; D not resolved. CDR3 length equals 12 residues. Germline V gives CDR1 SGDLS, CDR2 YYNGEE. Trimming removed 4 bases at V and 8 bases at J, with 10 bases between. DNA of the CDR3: TGTGCCAGCAGCTTTGACAATCATGAGCAGTTCTTC. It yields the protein CASSFDNHEQFF.

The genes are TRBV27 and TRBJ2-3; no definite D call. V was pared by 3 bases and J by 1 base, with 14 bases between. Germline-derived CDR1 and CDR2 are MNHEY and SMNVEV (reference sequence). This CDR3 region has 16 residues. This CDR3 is CASSFRLAAGTDTQYF. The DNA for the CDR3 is TGTGCCAGCAGTTTCCGCTTAGCTGCGGGCACAGATACGCAGTATTTT.

CDR3 nucleotide sequence: TGTGCCAGCAGTTTAAACGGACAGGGGTTGGGGGGGCAGTTCTTC. This translates into CASSLNGQGLGGQFF. The chain recombines TRBV28 with TRBJ2-1; 9 bases match TRBD1. The CDR3 length is 15 residues. Looked up from germline, CDR1 is MDHEN and CDR2 is SYDVKM. V was clipped by 2 bases and J by 12 bases; unmatched bases: 11.

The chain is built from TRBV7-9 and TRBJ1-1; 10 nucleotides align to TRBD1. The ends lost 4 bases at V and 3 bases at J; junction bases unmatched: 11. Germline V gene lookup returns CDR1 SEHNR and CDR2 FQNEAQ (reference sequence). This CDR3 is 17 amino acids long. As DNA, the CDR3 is TGTGCCAGCAGCTCATACAGGACAGGGGGAGGGTACACTGAAGCTTTCTTT. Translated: CASSSYRTGGGYTEAFF.

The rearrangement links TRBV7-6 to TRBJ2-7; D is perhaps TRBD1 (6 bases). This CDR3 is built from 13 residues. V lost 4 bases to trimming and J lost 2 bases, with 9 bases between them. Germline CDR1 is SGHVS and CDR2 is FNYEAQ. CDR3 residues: CASSSRDTYEQYF. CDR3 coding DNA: TGTGCCAGCAGCTCCCGGGACACCTACGAGCAGTACTTC.

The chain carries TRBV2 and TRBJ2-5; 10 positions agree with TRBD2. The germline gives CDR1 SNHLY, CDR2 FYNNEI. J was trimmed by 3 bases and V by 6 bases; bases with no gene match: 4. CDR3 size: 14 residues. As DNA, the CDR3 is TGTGCCAGCAGGATACTAGCGGGGAAAGAGACCCAGTACTTC. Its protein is CASRILAGKETQYF. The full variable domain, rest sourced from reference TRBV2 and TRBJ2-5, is EPEVTQTPSHQVTQMGQEVILRCVPISNHLYFYWYRQILGQKVEFLVSFYNNEISEKSEIFDDQFSVERPDGSNFTLKIRSTKLEDSAMYFCASRILAGKETQYFGPGTRLLVL.

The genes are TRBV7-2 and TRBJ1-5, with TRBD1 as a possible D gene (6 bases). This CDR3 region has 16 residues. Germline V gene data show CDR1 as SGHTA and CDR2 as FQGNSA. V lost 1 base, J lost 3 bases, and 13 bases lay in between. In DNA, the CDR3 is TGTGCCAGCAGCTTAGATAACAGGGCTCACAATCAGCCCCAGCATTTT. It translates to CASSLDNRAHNQPQHF.

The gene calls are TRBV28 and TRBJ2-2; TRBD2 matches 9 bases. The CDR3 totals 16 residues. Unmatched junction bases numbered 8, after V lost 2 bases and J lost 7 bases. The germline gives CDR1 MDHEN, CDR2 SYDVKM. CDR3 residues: CASSLIGLAGNGELFF. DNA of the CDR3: TGTGCCAGCAGTTTAATCGGCCTAGCGGGGAACGGGGAGCTGTTTTTT.

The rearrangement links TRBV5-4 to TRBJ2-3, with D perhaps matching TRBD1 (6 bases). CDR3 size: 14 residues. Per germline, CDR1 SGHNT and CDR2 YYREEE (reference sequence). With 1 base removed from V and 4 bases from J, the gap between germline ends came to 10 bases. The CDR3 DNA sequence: TGTGCCAGCAGCTTGCCACAGGGAGCAGATACGCAGTATTTT. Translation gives CASSLPQGADTQYF.

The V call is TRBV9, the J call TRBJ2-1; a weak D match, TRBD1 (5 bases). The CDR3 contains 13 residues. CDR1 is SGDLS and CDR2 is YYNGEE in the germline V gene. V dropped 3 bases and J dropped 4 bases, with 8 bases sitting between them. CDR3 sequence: CASSGHRYNEQFF. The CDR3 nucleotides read TGTGCCAGCAGCGGACACAGGTACAATGAGCAGTTCTTC.

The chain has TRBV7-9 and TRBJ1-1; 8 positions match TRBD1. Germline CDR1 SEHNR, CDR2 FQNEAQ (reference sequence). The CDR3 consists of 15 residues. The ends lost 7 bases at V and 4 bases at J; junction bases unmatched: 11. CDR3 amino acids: CASIPKQGGSTEAFF. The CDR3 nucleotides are TGTGCCAGCATTCCTAAACAGGGGGGTAGCACTGAAGCTTTCTTT.

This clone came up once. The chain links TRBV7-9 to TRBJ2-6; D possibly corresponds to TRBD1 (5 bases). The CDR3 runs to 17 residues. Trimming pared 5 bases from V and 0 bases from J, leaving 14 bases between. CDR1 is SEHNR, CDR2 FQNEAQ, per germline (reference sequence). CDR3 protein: CASSLKGSSSGANVLTF. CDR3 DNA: TGTGCCAGCAGCCTCAAGGGGTCGAGCTCTGGGGCCAACGTCCTGACTTTC.